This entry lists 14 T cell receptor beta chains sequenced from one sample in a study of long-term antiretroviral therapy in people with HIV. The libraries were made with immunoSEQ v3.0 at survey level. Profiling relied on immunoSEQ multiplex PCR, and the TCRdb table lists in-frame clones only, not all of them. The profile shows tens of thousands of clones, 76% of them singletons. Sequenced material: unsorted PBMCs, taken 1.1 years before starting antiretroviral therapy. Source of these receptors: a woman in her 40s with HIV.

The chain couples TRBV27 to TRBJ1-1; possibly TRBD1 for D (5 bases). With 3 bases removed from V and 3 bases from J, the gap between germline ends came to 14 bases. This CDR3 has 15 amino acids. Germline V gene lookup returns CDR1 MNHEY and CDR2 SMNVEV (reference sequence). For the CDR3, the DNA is TGTGCCAGCAGTTTTGAGGCCGGGACGTACACTGAAGCTTTCTTT. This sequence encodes CASSFEAGTYTEAFF.

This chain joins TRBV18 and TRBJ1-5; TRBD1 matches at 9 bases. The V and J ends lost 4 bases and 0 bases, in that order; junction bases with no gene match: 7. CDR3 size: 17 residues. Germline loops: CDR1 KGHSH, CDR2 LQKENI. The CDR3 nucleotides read TGTGCCAGCTCACGCACAGGGGGCGGGGATAGCAATCAGCCCCAGCATTTT. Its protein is CASSRTGGGDSNQPQHF.

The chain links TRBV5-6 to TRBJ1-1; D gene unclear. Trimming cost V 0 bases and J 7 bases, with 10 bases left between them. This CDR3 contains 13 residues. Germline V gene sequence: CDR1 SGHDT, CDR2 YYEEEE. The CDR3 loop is CASSLGQNSEAFF. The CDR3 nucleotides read TGTGCCAGCAGCTTGGGGCAGAATAGTGAAGCTTTCTTT.

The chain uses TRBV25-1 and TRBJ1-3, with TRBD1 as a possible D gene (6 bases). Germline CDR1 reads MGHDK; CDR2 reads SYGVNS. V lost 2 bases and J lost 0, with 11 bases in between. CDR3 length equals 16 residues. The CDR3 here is CASSEVGALSGNTIYF. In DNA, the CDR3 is TGTGCCAGCAGTGAAGTGGGGGCTCTCTCTGGAAACACCATATATTTT.

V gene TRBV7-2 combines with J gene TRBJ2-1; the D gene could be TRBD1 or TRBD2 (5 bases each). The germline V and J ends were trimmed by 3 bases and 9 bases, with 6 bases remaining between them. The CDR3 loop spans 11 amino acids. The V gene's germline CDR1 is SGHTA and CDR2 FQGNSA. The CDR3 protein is CASSFGGEQFF. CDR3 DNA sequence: TGTGCCAGCAGCTTTGGGGGTGAGCAGTTCTTC.

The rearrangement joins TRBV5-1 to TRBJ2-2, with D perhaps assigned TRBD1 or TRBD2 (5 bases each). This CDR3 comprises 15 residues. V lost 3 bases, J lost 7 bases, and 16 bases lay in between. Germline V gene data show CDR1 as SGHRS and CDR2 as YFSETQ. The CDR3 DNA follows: TGCGCCAGCAGCTGGGGACCGGGTTTAGGCGGGGAGCTGTTTTTT. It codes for CASSWGPGLGGELFF.

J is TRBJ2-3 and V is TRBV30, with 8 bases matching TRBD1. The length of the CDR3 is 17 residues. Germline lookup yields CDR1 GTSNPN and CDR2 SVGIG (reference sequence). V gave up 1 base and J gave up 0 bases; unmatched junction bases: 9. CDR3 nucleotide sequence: TGTGCCTGGAGTGGTCTTTCAGGGGGCCGTAGCACAGATACGCAGTATTTT. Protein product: CAWSGLSGGRSTDTQYF.

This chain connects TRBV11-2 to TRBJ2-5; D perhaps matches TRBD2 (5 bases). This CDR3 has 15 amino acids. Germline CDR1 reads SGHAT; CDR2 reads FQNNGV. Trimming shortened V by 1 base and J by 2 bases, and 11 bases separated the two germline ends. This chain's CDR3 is CASSLVWTWQETQYF. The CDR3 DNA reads TGTGCCAGCAGCTTAGTCTGGACTTGGCAAGAGACCCAGTACTTC.

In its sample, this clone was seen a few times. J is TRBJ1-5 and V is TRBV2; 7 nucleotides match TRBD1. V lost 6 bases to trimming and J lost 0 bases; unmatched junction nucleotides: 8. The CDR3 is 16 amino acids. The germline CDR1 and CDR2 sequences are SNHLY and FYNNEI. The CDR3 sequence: CASSDYRGNSNQPQHF. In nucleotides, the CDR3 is TGTGCCAGCAGCGATTACAGGGGAAATAGCAATCAGCCCCAGCATTTT.

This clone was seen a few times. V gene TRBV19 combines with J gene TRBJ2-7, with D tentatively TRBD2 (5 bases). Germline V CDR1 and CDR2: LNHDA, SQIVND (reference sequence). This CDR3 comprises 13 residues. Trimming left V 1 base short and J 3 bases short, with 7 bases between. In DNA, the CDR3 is TGTGCCAGTAGTATAGTAGGGAGCTACGAGCAGTACTTC. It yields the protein CASSIVGSYEQYF.

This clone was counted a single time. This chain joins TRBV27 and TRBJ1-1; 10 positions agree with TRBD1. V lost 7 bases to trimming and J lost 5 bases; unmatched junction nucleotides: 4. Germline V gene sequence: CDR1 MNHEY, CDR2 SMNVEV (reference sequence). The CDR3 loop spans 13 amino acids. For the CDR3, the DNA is TGTGCCAGCAAAGGGACAGGGGTTACTGAAGCTTTCTTT. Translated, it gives CASKGTGVTEAFF.

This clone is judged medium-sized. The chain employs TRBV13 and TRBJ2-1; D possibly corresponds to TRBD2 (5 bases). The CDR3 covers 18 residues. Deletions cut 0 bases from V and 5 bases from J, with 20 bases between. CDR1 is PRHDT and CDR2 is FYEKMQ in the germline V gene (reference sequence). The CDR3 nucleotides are TGTGCCAGCAGCTTAGGCGAGCTTTGGAGCGGTTTAAACAATGAGCAGTTCTTC. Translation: CASSLGELWSGLNNEQFF.

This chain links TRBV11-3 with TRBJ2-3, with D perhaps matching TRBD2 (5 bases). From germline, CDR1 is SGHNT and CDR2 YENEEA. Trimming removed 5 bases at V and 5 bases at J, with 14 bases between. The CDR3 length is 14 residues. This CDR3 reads CASSPTRRKDTQYF. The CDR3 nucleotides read TGTGCCAGCAGCCCTACTAGACGTAAAGATACGCAGTATTTT. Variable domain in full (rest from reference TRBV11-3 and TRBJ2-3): EAGVVQSPRYKIIEKKQPVAFWCNPISGHNTLYWYLQNLGQGPELLIRYENEEAVDDSQLPKDRFSAERLKGVDSTLKIQPAELGDSAVYLCASSPTRRKDTQYFGPGTRLTVL.

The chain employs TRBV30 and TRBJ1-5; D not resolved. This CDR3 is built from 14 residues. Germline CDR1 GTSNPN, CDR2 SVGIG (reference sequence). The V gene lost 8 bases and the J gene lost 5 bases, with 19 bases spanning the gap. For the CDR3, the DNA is TGTGCCCTATCGCTGGTGACGGGTGATCAGCCCCAGCATTTT. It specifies CALSLVTGDQPQHF.